What follows is one T cell receptor (beta chain) and its context. Germline values: CDR1 SEHNR, CDR2 FQNEAQ (reference sequence). This CDR3 comprises 15 residues. TCRdb reprocessed the 5' RACE reads and reports one entry per CDR3 protein, with no DNA. Here the sample table reports about 450,000 distinct CDR3 sequences. The sample is drawn from a study of monozygotic twins with inflammatory bowel disease. Sequenced sample: blood. The receptor comes from a human donor with ulcerative colitis or Crohn's disease, or a healthy co-twin of an affected twin (not recorded which). The rearrangement joins TRBV7-9 to TRBJ2-1; TCRdb designates TRBD2, a call that cannot be tested without DNA. Here the CDR3 reads CASSPLSGGLDEQFF.